Listed here are 12 T cell receptor beta chains from one sample, sequenced in a study of OX40 agonist ivuxolimab in advanced cancers. Some clones are missing from TCRdb's copy, which holds only in-frame ones; the method was immunoSEQ multiplex PCR. The sample holds more than 75,000 clones, about 86% seen once. The sequencing used CD4+ or CD8+ T cells sorted from blood, collected in a trial of the OX40 agonist ivuxolimab. Receptors were obtained from an adult with an advanced solid tumor such as melanoma, head and neck, liver or kidney cancer.

This clone was detected only once. The chain employs TRBV19 and TRBJ2-6; unclear D gene. V was shortened by 7 bases and J by 0 bases, with 10 bases between the two germline ends. CDR1 and CDR2 (germline): LNHDA, SQIVND (reference sequence). The CDR3 spans 15 residues. The CDR3, as DNA: TGTGCCAGTATAGGGCAAAACTCTGGGGCCAACGTCCTGACTTTC. This encodes CASIGQNSGANVLTF.

The chain couples TRBV2 to TRBJ2-7; TRBD1 matches at 9 bases. CDR3 length: 14 residues. The junction had 7 bases not matched to a gene; V was cut back by 5 bases and J by 5 bases. The germline V gene encodes CDR1 SNHLY and CDR2 FYNNEI. Here the CDR3 DNA reads TGTGCCAGCAGTCCGGGACAGGGCGTTCACGAGCAGTACTTC. Protein sequence: CASSPGQGVHEQYF.

In DNA, the CDR3 is TGTGCCAGCAGCCAGGTGGGGGAGAGCACAGATACGCAGTATTTT. Translated: CASSQVGESTDTQYF. The chain has TRBV4-2 and TRBJ2-3, with D perhaps assigned TRBD1 or TRBD2 (5 bases each). Trimming shortened V by 3 bases and J by 0 bases, and 10 bases separated the two germline ends. Germline CDR1 LGHNA, CDR2 YNFKEQ. The length of the CDR3 is 15 residues.

J is TRBJ1-1 and V is TRBV18; 10 nucleotides align to TRBD1. The CDR3 sequence is 15 residues long. Trimming cost V 3 bases and J 1 base; bases outside gene matches: 2. The germline V gene encodes CDR1 KGHSH and CDR2 LQKENI. CDR3 nucleotide sequence: TGTGCCAGCTCACCTGGGACAGGGGCGAACACTGAAGCTTTCTTT. Residues: CASSPGTGANTEAFF. Looking up the rest from reference TRBV18 and TRBJ1-1 gives the full variable domain: NAGVMQNPRHLVRRRGQEARLRCSPMKGHSHVYWYRQLPEEGLKFMVYLQKENIIDESGMPKERFSAEFPKEGPSILRIQQVVRGDSAAYFCASSPGTGANTEAFFGQGTRLTVV.

This sequence joins TRBV28 and TRBJ2-7, with 9 bases lining up with TRBD1. Germline V lookup: CDR1 MDHEN, CDR2 SYDVKM. V gave up 4 bases and J gave up 1 base; unmatched junction bases: 11. This CDR3 comprises 17 residues. CDR3 bases: TGTGCCAGCAGTTCTAATGTGGGACAGGGTTTTTCCTACGAGCAGTACTTC. Translated: CASSSNVGQGFSYEQYF.

This chain joins TRBV6-5 and TRBJ1-2, with TRBD1 as a possible D gene (6 bases). The CDR3 is made up of 12 amino acids. CDR1 and CDR2 (germline): MNHEY, SVGAGI. The V end was cut by 5 bases, the J end by 8 bases, with 12 bases between. The CDR3, as DNA: TGTGCCAGCAGTACGGCAGGGGAGGGCTACACCTTC. It specifies CASSTAGEGYTF.

V gene TRBV10-3 combines with J gene TRBJ2-7, with 11 positions matching TRBD2. V was pared by 2 bases and J by 3 bases, with 3 bases of the junction left unmatched. CDR3 length: 15 residues. CDR1 is ENHRY and CDR2 is SYGVKD in the germline V gene. The CDR3 loop is CAISESLAGGYEQYF. DNA of the CDR3: TGTGCCATCAGTGAGAGTCTAGCGGGAGGCTACGAGCAGTACTTC.

The genes are TRBV29-1 and TRBJ2-3; D perhaps matches TRBD1 (5 bases). Germline V gene data show CDR1 as SQVTM and CDR2 as ANQGSEA. The CDR3 runs 12 residues. Trimming cost V 6 bases and J 2 bases, with 9 bases left between them. The CDR3 bases are TGCAGCGTCAGGGTATTCACAGATACGCAGTATTTT. This translates into CSVRVFTDTQYF.

The chain joins TRBV11-1 to TRBJ2-1; TRBD2 might be the D (5 bases). V shed 0 bases and J shed 3 bases, with 18 bases lying between them. Germline loops: CDR1 SGHAT, CDR2 FQDESV (reference sequence). This CDR3 is built from 18 residues. CDR3 residues: CASSLAGWERINYNEQFF. The CDR3 coding sequence is TGTGCCAGCAGCTTAGCGGGGTGGGAGCGGATCAACTACAATGAGCAGTTCTTC.

The chain has TRBV5-4 and TRBJ2-2; 7 positions agree with TRBD2. V trimming: 4 bases; J trimming: 7 bases; junction bases outside the gene matches: 7. The CDR3 length is 14 residues. The germline CDR1 and CDR2 sequences are SGHNT and YYREEE (reference sequence). The CDR3 DNA reads TGTGCCAGCAGCGCCGGACTAGTAAACGGGGAGCTGTTTTTT. Its translation is CASSAGLVNGELFF.

J is TRBJ1-2 and V is TRBV4-1; a weak D match, TRBD1 (6 bases). V was trimmed by 4 bases and J by 8 bases, leaving 11 bases between them. Germline V gene data show CDR1 as MGHRA and CDR2 as YSYEKL. The CDR3 is made up of 12 amino acids. CDR3 residues: CASSRGAWGYTF. The CDR3 DNA reads TGCGCCAGCAGCCGGGGGGCTTGGGGCTACACCTTC.

The sample holds one count of this clone. The rearrangement links TRBV2 to TRBJ2-1, with no clear D. The V end was cut by 4 bases, the J end by 0 bases, with 7 bases between. Germline CDR1 and CDR2: SNHLY and FYNNEI. The CDR3 covers 14 residues. For the CDR3, the DNA is TGTGCCAGCAGTGCTCACAGCTCCTACAATGAGCAGTTCTTC. Protein product: CASSAHSSYNEQFF. The whole variable domain, remainder taken from reference TRBV2 and TRBJ2-1, is EPEVTQTPSHQVTQMGQEVILRCVPISNHLYFYWYRQILGQKVEFLVSFYNNEISEKSEIFDDQFSVERPDGSNFTLKIRSTKLEDSAMYFCASSAHSSYNEQFFGPGTRLTVL.